A single sample is the source of the 5 T cell receptor beta chains below, sequenced in a study of OX40 agonist ivuxolimab in advanced cancers. Produced via immunoSEQ multiplex PCR; TCRdb's table is partial and in-frame only. This table holds 45,000 to 60,000 clones, 70% to 85% found once. The sample was CD4+ or CD8+ T cells sorted from blood, taken in a trial of the OX40 agonist ivuxolimab. Every receptor here comes from an adult with an advanced solid tumor such as melanoma, head and neck, liver or kidney cancer.

The rearrangement uses TRBV5-8 and TRBJ2-3; D might be TRBD1 or TRBD2, each matching 6 bases. The CDR3 loop spans 16 amino acids. Germline lookup yields CDR1 SGHTS and CDR2 YDEGEE. Trimming cost V 1 base and J 3 bases, with 15 bases left between them. The CDR3 reads CASSLIRERGTDTQYF. CDR3 sequence (DNA): TGTGCCAGCAGCTTGATTCGGGAGAGGGGGACAGATACGCAGTATTTT.

This rearrangement joins TRBV30 to TRBJ1-3; a possible D gene is TRBD1 (5 bases). Germline CDR1 reads GTSNPN; CDR2 reads SVGIG (reference sequence). This CDR3 region has 14 residues. Trimming took 2 bases from V and 3 from J, leaving 11 bases between them. CDR3 nucleotide sequence: TGTGCCTGGAGTCTCAGGGAATTTGGAAACACCATATATTTT. Protein sequence: CAWSLREFGNTIYF.

This chain joins TRBV5-1 and TRBJ2-1; D is ambiguous. The length of the CDR3 is 12 residues. V lost 0 bases and J 10 bases, leaving 8 bases between the germline ends. CDR1 is SGHRS and CDR2 is YFSETQ in the germline V gene. The CDR3 DNA reads as TGCGCCAGCAGCTTGGGGGTGCAGGAGCAGTTCTTC. Amino acid sequence: CASSLGVQEQFF.

This chain uses TRBV5-1 with TRBJ1-1; no reliable D call. The CDR3 spans 14 residues. The germline V gene has CDR1 SGHRS and CDR2 YFSETQ. Trimming took 0 bases from V and 3 from J, leaving 9 bases between them. This CDR3 is CASSLGDRDTEAFF. The CDR3 region has the DNA TGCGCCAGCAGCTTGGGTGATCGGGACACTGAAGCTTTCTTT.

This chain connects TRBV6-1 to TRBJ1-1; 8 nucleotides match TRBD1. The CDR3 loop spans 14 amino acids. V dropped 6 bases and J dropped 1; count of bases not matched to a gene: 4. The germline gives CDR1 MNHNS, CDR2 SASEGT. The CDR3 DNA follows: TGTGCCAGCAGGGCCGGGACAGGGAACACTGAAGCTTTCTTT. This translates into CASRAGTGNTEAFF.